This T cell receptor beta chain was retrieved from a study of cytomegalovirus exposure and HLA in healthy donors. TCRdb keeps only in-frame clones here, not all; method: immunoSEQ multiplex PCR. The sample consists of more than 85,000 clones, 88% of them appearing once. CDR1 is SGHRS and CDR2 is YFSETQ in the germline V gene. The CDR3 runs 18 residues. V lost 1 base, J lost 0 bases, and 10 bases stayed unmatched. The sample taken for sequencing was PBMCs. The chain employs TRBV5-1 and TRBJ1-5; TRBD1 agrees at 7 bases. The clonotype originates from a woman aged 18-29 years in good health and CMV-seronegative. CDR3 sequence: CASSLLGAGGYSNQPQHF. CDR3 nucleotide sequence: TGCGCCAGCAGCTTGTTAGGGGCAGGGGGATATAGCAATCAGCCCCAGCATTTT.